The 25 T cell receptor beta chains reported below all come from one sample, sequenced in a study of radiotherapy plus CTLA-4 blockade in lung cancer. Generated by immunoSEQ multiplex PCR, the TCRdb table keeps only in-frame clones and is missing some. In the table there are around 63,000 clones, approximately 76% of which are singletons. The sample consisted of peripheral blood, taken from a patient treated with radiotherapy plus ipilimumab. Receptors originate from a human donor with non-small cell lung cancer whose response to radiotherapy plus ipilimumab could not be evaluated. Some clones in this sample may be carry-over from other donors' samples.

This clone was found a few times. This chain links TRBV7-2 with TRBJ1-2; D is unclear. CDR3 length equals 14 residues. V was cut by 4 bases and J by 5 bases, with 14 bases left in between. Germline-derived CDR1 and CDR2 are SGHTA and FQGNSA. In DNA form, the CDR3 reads TGTGCCAGCAGCTCGATCGTGGGAGATTATGGCTACACCTTC. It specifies CASSSIVGDYGYTF.

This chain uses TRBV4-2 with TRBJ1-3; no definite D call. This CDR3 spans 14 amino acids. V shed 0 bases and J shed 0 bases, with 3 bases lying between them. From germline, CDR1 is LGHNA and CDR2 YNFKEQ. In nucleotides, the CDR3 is TGTGCCAGCAGCCAAGACAGCTCTGGAAACACCATATATTTT. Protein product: CASSQDSSGNTIYF.

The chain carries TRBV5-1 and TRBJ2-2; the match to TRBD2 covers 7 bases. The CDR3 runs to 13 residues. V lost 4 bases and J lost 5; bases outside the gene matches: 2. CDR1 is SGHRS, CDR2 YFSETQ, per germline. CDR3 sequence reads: CASSPGGTGELFF. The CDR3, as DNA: TGCGCCAGCAGCCCCGGGGGGACCGGGGAGCTGTTTTTT. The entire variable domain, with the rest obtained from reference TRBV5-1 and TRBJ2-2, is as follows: KAGVTQTPRYLIKTRGQQVTLSCSPISGHRSVSWYQQTPGQGLQFLFEYFSETQRNKGNFPGRFSGRQFSNSRSEMNVSTLELGDSALYLCASSPGGTGELFFGEGSRLTVL.

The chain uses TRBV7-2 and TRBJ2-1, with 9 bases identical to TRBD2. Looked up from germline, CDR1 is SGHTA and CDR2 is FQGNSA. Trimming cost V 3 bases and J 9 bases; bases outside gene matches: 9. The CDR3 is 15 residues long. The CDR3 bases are TGTGCCAGCAGCTTCCCCAGCGGGGGGCAGGGTGAGCAGTTCTTC. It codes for CASSFPSGGQGEQFF.

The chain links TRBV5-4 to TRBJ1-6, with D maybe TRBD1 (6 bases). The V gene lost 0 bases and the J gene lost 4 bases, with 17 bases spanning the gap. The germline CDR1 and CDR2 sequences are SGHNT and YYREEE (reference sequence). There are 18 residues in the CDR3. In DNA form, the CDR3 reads TGTGCCAGCAGCTTGGGGTGGACAGCCTCAATATATAATTCACCCCTCCACTTT. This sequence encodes CASSLGWTASIYNSPLHF. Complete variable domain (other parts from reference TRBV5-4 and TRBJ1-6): ETGVTQSPTHLIKTRGQQVTLRCSSQSGHNTVSWYQQALGQGPQFIFQYYREEENGRGNFPPRFSGLQFPNYSSELNVNALELDDSALYLCASSLGWTASIYNSPLHFGNGTRLTVT.

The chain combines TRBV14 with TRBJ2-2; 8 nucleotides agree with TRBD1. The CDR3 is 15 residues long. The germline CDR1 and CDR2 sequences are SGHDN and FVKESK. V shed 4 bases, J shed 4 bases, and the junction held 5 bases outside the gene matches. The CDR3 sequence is CASSPDRVVTGELFF. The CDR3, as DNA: TGTGCCAGCAGCCCGGACAGGGTTGTCACCGGGGAGCTGTTTTTT.

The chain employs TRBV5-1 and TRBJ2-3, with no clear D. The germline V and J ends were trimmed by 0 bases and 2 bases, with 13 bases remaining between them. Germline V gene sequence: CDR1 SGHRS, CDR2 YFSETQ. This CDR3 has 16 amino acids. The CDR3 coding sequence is TGCGCCAGCAGCTTGGCCGGTTTGCGCAACACAGATACGCAGTATTTT. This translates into CASSLAGLRNTDTQYF.

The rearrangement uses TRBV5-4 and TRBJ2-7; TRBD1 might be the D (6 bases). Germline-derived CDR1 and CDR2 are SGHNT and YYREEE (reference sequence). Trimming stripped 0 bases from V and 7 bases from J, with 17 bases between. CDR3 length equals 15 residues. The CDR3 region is CASSLAGNRAVEQYF. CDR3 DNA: TGTGCCAGCAGCTTGGCGGGCAACAGGGCGGTTGAGCAGTACTTC.

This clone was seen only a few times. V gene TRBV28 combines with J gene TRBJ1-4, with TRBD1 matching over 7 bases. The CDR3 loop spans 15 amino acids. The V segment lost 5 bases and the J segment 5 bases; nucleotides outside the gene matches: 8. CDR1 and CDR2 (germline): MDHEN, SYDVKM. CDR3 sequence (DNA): TGTGCCAGCAGTGCCTACAGGGGCGGGAATGAAAAACTGTTTTTT. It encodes CASSAYRGGNEKLFF. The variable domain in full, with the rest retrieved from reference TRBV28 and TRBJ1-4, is DVKVTQSSRYLVKRTGEKVFLECVQDMDHENMFWYRQDPGLGLRLIYFSYDVKMKEKGDIPEGYSVSREKKERFSLILESASTNQTSMYLCASSAYRGGNEKLFFGSGTQLSVL.

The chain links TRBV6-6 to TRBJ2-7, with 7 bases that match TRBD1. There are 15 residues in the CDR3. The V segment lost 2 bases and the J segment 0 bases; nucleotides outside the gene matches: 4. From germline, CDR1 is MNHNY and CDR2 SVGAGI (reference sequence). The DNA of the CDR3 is TGTGCCAGCAGTTACCCCGGGACAGTCTCCTACGAGCAGTACTTC. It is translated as CASSYPGTVSYEQYF.

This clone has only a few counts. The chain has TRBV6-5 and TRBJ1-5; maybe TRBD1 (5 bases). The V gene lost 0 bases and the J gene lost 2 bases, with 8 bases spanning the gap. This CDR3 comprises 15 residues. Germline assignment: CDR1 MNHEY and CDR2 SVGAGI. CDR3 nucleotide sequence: TGTGCCAGCAGTTACTCCAGGGTGGGCAATCAGCCCCAGCATTTT. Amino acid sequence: CASSYSRVGNQPQHF.

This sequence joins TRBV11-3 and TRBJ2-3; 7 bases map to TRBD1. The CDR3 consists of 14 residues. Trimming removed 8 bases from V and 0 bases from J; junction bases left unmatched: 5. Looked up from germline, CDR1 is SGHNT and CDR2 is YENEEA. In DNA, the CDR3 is TGTGCCAGCCAGAGGGACAGAAGCACAGATACGCAGTATTTT. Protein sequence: CASQRDRSTDTQYF.

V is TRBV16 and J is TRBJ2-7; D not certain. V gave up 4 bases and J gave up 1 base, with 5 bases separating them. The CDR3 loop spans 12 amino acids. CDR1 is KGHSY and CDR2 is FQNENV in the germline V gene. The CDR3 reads CASSPQSYEQYF. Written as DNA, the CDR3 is TGTGCCAGCAGCCCTCAGTCCTACGAGCAGTACTTC.

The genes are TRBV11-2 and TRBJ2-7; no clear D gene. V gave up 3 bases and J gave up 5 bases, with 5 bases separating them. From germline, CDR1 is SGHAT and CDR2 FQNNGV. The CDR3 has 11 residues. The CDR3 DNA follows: TGTGCCAGCAGCTTCAGTGACGAGCAGTACTTC. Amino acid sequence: CASSFSDEQYF.

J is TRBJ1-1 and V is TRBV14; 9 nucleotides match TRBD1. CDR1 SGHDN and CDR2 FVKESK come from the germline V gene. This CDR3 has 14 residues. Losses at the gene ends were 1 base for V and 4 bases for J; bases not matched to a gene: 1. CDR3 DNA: TGTGCCAGCAGCCAAGGGGGACAGGGCACTGAAGCTTTCTTT. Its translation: CASSQGGQGTEAFF.

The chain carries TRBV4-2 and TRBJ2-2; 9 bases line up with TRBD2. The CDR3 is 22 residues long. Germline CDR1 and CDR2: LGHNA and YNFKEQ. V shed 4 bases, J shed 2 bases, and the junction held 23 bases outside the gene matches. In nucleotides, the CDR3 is TGTGCCAGCAGCCCAGACCTCAGGGGCGGGGGGGCCTATCGCTTAAACACCGGGGAGCTGTTTTTT. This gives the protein CASSPDLRGGGAYRLNTGELFF.

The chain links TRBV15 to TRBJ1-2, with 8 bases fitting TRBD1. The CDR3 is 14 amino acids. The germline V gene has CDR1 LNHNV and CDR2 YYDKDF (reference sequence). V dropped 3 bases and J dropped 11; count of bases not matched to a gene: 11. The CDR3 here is CATSSPGQGSRYTF. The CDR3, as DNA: TGTGCCACCAGCAGTCCCGGACAGGGATCACGATACACCTTC.

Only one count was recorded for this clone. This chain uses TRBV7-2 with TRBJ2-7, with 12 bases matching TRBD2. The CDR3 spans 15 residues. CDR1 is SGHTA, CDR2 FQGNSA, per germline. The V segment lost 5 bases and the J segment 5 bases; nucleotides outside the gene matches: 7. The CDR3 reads CASSRLAGGPHEQYF. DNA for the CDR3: TGTGCCAGCAGCCGGCTAGCGGGGGGGCCCCACGAGCAGTACTTC.

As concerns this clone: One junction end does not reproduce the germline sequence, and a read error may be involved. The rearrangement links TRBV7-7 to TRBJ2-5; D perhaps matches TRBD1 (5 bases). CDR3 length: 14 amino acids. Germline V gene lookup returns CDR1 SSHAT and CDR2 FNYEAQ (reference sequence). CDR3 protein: CASSALQGQETQYF. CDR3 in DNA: TGTGCTAGCAGCGCCCTGCAGGGCCAAGAGACCCAGTACTTC. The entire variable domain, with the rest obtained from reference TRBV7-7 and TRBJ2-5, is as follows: GAGVSQSPRYKVTKRGQDVTLRCDPISSHATLYWYQQALGQGPEFLTYFNYEAQPDKSGLPSDRFSAERPEGSISTLTIQRTEQRDSAMYRCASSALQGQETQYFGPGTRLLVL.

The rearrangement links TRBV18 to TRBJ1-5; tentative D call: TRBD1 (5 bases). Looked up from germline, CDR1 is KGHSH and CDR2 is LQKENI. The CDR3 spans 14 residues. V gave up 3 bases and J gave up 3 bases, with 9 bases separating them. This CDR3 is CASSPPGDNQPQHF. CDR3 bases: TGTGCCAGCTCACCCCCGGGGGACAATCAGCCCCAGCATTTT.

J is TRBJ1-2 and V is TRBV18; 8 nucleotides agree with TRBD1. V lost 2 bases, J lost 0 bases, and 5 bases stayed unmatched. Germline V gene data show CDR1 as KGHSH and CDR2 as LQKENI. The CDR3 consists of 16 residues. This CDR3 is CASSPTRTGTNYGYTF. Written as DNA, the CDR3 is TGTGCCAGCTCACCAACACGGACAGGGACTAACTATGGCTACACCTTC.

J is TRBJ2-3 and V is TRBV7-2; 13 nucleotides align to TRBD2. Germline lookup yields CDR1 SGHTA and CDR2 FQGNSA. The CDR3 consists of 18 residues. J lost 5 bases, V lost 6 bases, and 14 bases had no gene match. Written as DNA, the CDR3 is TGTGCCAGCAGGCTTAGGACTAGCGGGGGCCCAAAGGGAGATACGCAGTATTTT. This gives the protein CASRLRTSGGPKGDTQYF. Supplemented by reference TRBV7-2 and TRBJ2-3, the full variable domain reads GAGVSQSPSNKVTEKGKDVELRCDPISGHTALYWYRQSLGQGLEFLIYFQGNSAPDKSGLPSDRFSAERTGGSVSTLTIQRTQQEDSAVYLCASRLRTSGGPKGDTQYFGPGTRLTVL.

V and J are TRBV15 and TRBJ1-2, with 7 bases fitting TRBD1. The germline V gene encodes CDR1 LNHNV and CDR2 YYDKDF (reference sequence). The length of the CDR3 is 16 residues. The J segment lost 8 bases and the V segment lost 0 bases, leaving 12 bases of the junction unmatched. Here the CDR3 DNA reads TGTGCCACCAGCAGAGATTTCGGGCAGGGGGTGAAAGGCTACACCTTC. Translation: CATSRDFGQGVKGYTF.

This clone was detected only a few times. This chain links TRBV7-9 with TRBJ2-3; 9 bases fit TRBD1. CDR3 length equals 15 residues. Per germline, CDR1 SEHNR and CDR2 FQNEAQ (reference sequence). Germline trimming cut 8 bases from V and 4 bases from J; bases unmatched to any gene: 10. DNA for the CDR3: TGTGCCAGCGGTCTATGGGACAGGGTTCCAGATACGCAGTATTTT. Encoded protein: CASGLWDRVPDTQYF.

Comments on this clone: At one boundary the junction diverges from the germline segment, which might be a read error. This chain's CDR3 is CASTEWGREQYF. In DNA, the CDR3 is TGTGCCAGCACTGAATGGGGGAGGGAGCAGTACTTC. V usage is TRBV6-1 and J usage is TRBJ2-7; D perhaps matches TRBD2 (6 bases). This CDR3 region has 12 residues. CDR1 and CDR2 from the germline V gene are MNHNS and SASEGT.